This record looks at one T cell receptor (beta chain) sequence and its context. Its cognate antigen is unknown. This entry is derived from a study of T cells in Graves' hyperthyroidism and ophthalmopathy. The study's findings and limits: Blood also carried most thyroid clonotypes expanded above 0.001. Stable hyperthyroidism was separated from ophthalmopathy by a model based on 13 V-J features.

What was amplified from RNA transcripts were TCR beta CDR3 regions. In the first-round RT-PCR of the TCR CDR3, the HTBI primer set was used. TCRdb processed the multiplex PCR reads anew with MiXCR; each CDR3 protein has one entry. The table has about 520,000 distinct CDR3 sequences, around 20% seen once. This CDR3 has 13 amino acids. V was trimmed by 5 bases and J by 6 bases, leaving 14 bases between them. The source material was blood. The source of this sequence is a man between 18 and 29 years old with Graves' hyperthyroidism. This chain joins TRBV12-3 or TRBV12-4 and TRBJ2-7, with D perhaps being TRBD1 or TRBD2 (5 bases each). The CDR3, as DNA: TGTGCCAGCAGTCCGGGACGGGGTCGCGAGCAGTACTTC. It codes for CASSPGRGREQYF.